A selection of T cell receptor beta chains follows, all from one sample in a study of blood T cell repertoires in COVID-19. Assay used: immunoSEQ multiplex PCR; TCRdb lists only in-frame clones, some missing. The sample includes 200,000 to 250,000 clones, approximately 84% of them seen just once. Sequencing was done on a sample of peripheral blood. These TCRs come from a man older than 75 with acute or convalescent COVID-19. CDR3s include the opening cysteine and the closing phenylalanine or tryptophan. The D gene is left open where the match is weak. Not every row has a clone size; where given, it reads once, few, many or a size class.

v_gene	d_gene	abundance	j_gene	CDR3aa	CDR3nt
TRBV6-5	-	-	TRBJ2-7	CASSRGPSLEQYF	TGTGCCAGCAGTAGAGGGCCCTCTCTCGAGCAGTACTTC
TRBV29-1	-	once	TRBJ2-4	CSVLRVGVGKNIQYF	TGCAGCGTCCTCAGGGTGGGCGTAGGCAAAAACATTCAGTACTTC
TRBV7-2	-	few	TRBJ2-7	CASSLSSYEQYF	TGTGCCAGCAGCCTAAGCTCCTACGAGCAGTACTTC
TRBV5-1	TRBD1	-	TRBJ2-3	CASSPGQHTDTQYF	TGCGCCAGCAGCCCGGGACAGCACACAGATACGCAGTATTTT
TRBV4-3	TRBD2	-	TRBJ2-1	CASSQDTVAAGGPGYEQFF	TGCGCCAGCAGCCAAGATACTGTGGCGGCGGGAGGGCCCGGCTATGAGCAGTTCTTC
TRBV24-1	-	-	TRBJ2-7	CATSEVSNRYYSYEQYF	TGTGCCACCAGTGAGGTCTCTAATCGCTACTACTCCTACGAGCAGTACTTC
TRBV27	TRBD1	-	TRBJ2-6	CASSLRQGTFSSGANVLTF	TGTGCCAGCAGTCTTCGACAGGGGACCTTTAGCTCTGGGGCCAACGTCCTGACTTTC
TRBV28	TRBD1	once	TRBJ1-5	CASSLWGQGNAPQHF	TGTGCCAGCAGTTTATGGGGACAGGGGAACGCGCCCCAGCATTTT
TRBV18	-	-	TRBJ2-1	CASSPNKVSYNEQFF	TGTGCCAGCTCACCAAACAAAGTCTCCTACAATGAGCAGTTCTTC
TRBV30	TRBD1	-	TRBJ1-2	CAWSQGQHMASNGYTF	TGTGCCTGGAGTCAGGGACAGCATATGGCCTCGAATGGCTACACCTTC
TRBV19	TRBD1	once	TRBJ2-1	CASRGQASYNEQFF	TGTGCCAGTAGGGGACAGGCTTCCTACAATGAGCAGTTCTTC
TRBV6-4	TRBD1	once	TRBJ1-2	CASSARQGSMSGYTF	TGTGCCAGCAGTGCACGACAGGGTAGTATGTCCGGCTACACCTTC
TRBV15	TRBD1	-	TRBJ1-5	CATSTNWGTGGGLRNQPQHF	TGTGCCACCAGCACAAATTGGGGGACAGGGGGCGGTTTGCGAAATCAGCCCCAGCATTTT
TRBV3-1/TRBV3-2	-	-	TRBJ2-3	CASSQDRASEADTQYF	TGTGCCAGCAGCCAAGATCGGGCTAGCGAGGCAGATACGCAGTATTTT
TRBV30	TRBD1	-	TRBJ2-5	CAWTYPPGTGFKYF	TGTGCCTGGACTTACCCCCCCGGGACAGGGTTTAAGTACTTC
TRBV5-4	TRBD1	-	TRBJ2-6	CASSLWDRAPAGANVLTF	TGTGCCAGCAGCTTGTGGGACAGGGCGCCAGCTGGGGCCAACGTCCTGACTTTC
TRBV4-2	-	-	TRBJ2-5	CASSQEGHPQETQYF	TGTGCCAGCAGCCAAGAGGGACATCCTCAAGAGACCCAGTACTTC
TRBV10-3	-	-	TRBJ1-5	CAAGGQYDSNQPQHF	TGTGCCGCCGGGGGGCAGTATGATAGCAATCAGCCCCAGCATTTT
TRBV7-9	TRBD2	-	TRBJ2-1	CASSLGLAAGDNEQFF	TGTGCCAGCAGCTTAGGCCTCGCAGCGGGAGACAATGAGCAGTTCTTC
TRBV18	TRBD1	-	TRBJ1-2	CASSPQGAYGYTF	TGTGCCAGCTCACCACAGGGGGCATATGGCTACACCTTC
TRBV11-3	-	-	TRBJ2-5	CASSSPSETVGLETQYF	TGTGCCAGCAGCTCCCCGTCCGAGACAGTAGGTCTGGAGACCCAGTACTTC
TRBV21-1	-	-	TRBJ2-2	CASSIQGSRELFF	TGTGCCAGCAGCATACAGGGGTCACGGGAGCTGTTTTTT
TRBV6-5	-	-	TRBJ2-7	CASSRLFPISYEQYF	TGTGCCAGCAGCCGACTGTTTCCGATCTCCTACGAGCAGTACTTC
TRBV19	-	-	TRBJ1-1	CASSTYPGARANTEAFF	TGTGCCAGTAGTACATACCCTGGGGCTCGGGCGAACACTGAAGCTTTCTTT
TRBV4-1	-	-	TRBJ2-7	CASSQDYSYEQYF	TGCGCCAGCAGCCAAGATTACTCCTACGAGCAGTACTTC
TRBV6-2/TRBV6-3	-	-	TRBJ2-4	CASSPPLRRGSLAKNIQYF	TGTGCCAGCAGTCCACCCCTTAGACGGGGGAGCTTAGCCAAAAACATTCAGTACTTC
TRBV18	TRBD1	-	TRBJ1-2	CASSLGQGTNGYTF	TGTGCCAGCTCACTCGGACAGGGGACGAATGGCTACACCTTC
TRBV28	TRBD1	-	TRBJ1-1	CASSLMGPRQGNTEAFF	TGTGCCAGCAGTTTAATGGGGCCGCGACAGGGTAACACTGAAGCTTTCTTT
TRBV2	-	-	TRBJ2-7	CASRITSSSYEQYF	TGTGCCAGCAGAATAACTAGTTCCTCCTACGAGCAGTACTTC
TRBV3-1/TRBV3-2	TRBD1	-	TRBJ1-5	CASSPRTGAQPQHF	TGTGCCAGCAGCCCTAGGACAGGGGCCCAGCCCCAGCATTTT
TRBV19	TRBD1	-	TRBJ1-2	CATNRGYYGYTF	TGTGCCACTAACAGGGGCTACTATGGCTACACCTTC
TRBV10-2	TRBD1	-	TRBJ1-2	CASSDRGLYTF	TGCGCCAGCTCGGACAGGGGGCTCTACACCTTC
TRBV7-2	-	-	TRBJ2-7	CASGSSGSYEQYF	TGTGCCAGCGGATCCTCGGGGTCCTACGAGCAGTACTTC
TRBV18	-	-	TRBJ1-2	CASSPPRGTGGYTF	TGTGCCAGCTCACCACCGCGGGGCACTGGTGGCTACACCTTC
TRBV5-1	-	few	TRBJ2-5	CASSLARAGETQYF	TGCGCCAGCAGCTTGGCCAGGGCAGGGGAGACCCAGTACTTC
TRBV9	-	-	TRBJ2-2	CASSVQANTGELFF	TGTGCCAGCAGCGTACAGGCAAACACCGGGGAGCTGTTTTTT
TRBV4-3	TRBD1	-	TRBJ2-5	CASSQDLSMGQGPLGTQYF	TGCGCCAGCAGCCAAGATTTGAGCATGGGACAGGGACCCCTAGGGACCCAGTACTTC
TRBV6-5	-	-	TRBJ1-1	CASSHGTNSNTEAFF	TGTGCCAGCAGTCACGGGACAAACTCGAACACTGAAGCTTTCTTT
TRBV30	-	-	TRBJ2-5	CAWSGRASVETQYF	TGTGCCTGGAGCGGGCGGGCTAGCGTTGAGACCCAGTACTTC
TRBV5-1	-	-	TRBJ1-6	CASSLGTFQNSPLHF	TGCGCCAGCAGCCTAGGGACATTTCAGAATTCACCCCTCCACTTT